The 6 T cell receptor beta chains presented below share a single source sample, sequenced in a study of T cells in Graves' hyperthyroidism and ophthalmopathy. The investigators amplified TCR beta CDR3 regions from RNA transcripts. The HTBI primer set drove a first-round RT-PCR of the TCR CDR3. TCRdb re-analysed the multiplex PCR reads in MiXCR, keeping a single row per CDR3 protein. The sample records under 350,000 distinct CDR3 sequences, around 13% being singletons. Sample: blood. The receptors originated from a woman aged 40 to 50 with Graves' hyperthyroidism.

The genes are TRBV7-9 and TRBJ2-1; D unresolved. Germline lookup yields CDR1 SEHNR and CDR2 FQNEAQ (reference sequence). The V end was cut by 2 bases, the J end by 6 bases, with 17 bases between. The CDR3 loop spans 16 amino acids. The CDR3 region is CASSLNVAFFGNEQFF. CDR3 DNA sequence: TGTGCCAGCAGCTTAAACGTGGCCTTCTTCGGCAATGAGCAGTTCTTC.

This clonotype was seen repeatedly, ten times or more. The chain recombines TRBV20-1 with TRBJ2-1, with D perhaps TRBD1 (5 bases). The CDR3 contains 14 residues. In germline, CDR1 is DFQATT, CDR2 SNEGSKA (reference sequence). The ends were cut back, 6 bases at V and 4 bases at J, with 16 bases in the middle. The CDR3 coding sequence is TGCAGTGCGCCACCAGGGTTGGGGTACAATGAGCAGTTCTTC. The encoded protein is CSAPPGLGYNEQFF.

This clonotype has at least ten counts. V is TRBV28 and J is TRBJ2-4; no firm D call. Trimming cost V 6 bases and J 5 bases, with 14 bases left between them. The CDR3 loop spans 14 amino acids. Germline V CDR1 and CDR2: MDHEN, SYDVKM. Here the CDR3 reads CASSPLLVQNIQYF. Here the CDR3 DNA reads TGTGCCAGCAGCCCTCTTCTTGTCCAAAACATTCAGTACTTC.

This clonotype was recorded at least ten times. The chain links TRBV11-1 to TRBJ1-2, with D possibly being TRBD1 (5 bases). V was cut by 0 bases and J by 2 bases, with 13 bases left in between. CDR1 and CDR2 (germline): SGHAT, FQDESV (reference sequence). The CDR3 totals 16 residues. This CDR3 is CASSLAGRKQNYGYTF. CDR3 DNA sequence: TGTGCCAGCAGCTTAGCGGGGCGGAAACAGAACTATGGCTACACCTTC.

The table lists this clonotype with many counts. The chain combines TRBV2 with TRBJ2-1; 7 bases align to TRBD2. J gave up 8 bases and V 4 bases, and 11 bases lay outside the gene matches. The CDR3 length is 15 residues. Germline CDR1 SNHLY, CDR2 FYNNEI. The CDR3 DNA reads TGTGCCAGCAGTGGGGGGGGACGGGGCCGGTATGAGCAGTTCTTC. This translates into CASSGGGRGRYEQFF.

This clonotype has just a few counts. The V and J genes are TRBV5-5 and TRBJ2-7; possible D gene TRBD2, 6 bases. Trimming took off 5 bases at V and 3 bases at J, with 18 bases between the two ends. In germline, CDR1 is SGHKS, CDR2 YYEKEE (reference sequence). This CDR3 has 15 amino acids. CDR3 in amino acids: CASRYGDSNHYEQYF. The CDR3 DNA reads TGTGCCAGCAGGTACGGGGACTCAAACCACTACGAGCAGTACTTC.